Only one count was recorded for the clone carrying this TCR beta chain. Its matching antigen is unknown. Resections took place in Japan or China from about 2014 to 2017. After pathologic assessment, macro-dissection selected premalignant or tumor cells for extraction. This sample stems from a study of immune evolution from preneoplasia to lung adenocarcinoma. Study results and limitations: Normal lung had the highest top T cell clone frequencies. Compared with EGFR-mutant or double wild-type lesions, KRAS-mutant nodules were more clonal.

This table comes from immunoSEQ multiplex PCR, and its TCRdb copy is limited to in-frame clones, with some not included. The table has around 25,000 clones, approximately 74% seen once. The CDR3 runs to 14 residues. Per germline, CDR1 MNHNS and CDR2 SASEGT. V gave up 4 bases and J gave up 6 bases, with 14 bases separating them. The clonotype originates from a person between 60 and 69 years old with invasive lung adenocarcinoma. Some clones in this sample may be carry-over from other donors' samples. This chain links TRBV6-1 with TRBJ2-3; D is possibly TRBD1 or TRBD2 (5 bases each). Sequenced input: FFPE invasive lung adenocarcinoma tissue. The CDR3 DNA reads TGTGCCAGCAGTGCCACACCCGAGGGGGATACGCAGTATTTT. This codes for CASSATPEGDTQYF.